This TCR beta chain originates from a study of shared T cell receptors in the human thymus (dated by TCRdb to the early 2020s). Context from the whole study: The study examined how the human thymus generates shared, self-reactive T-cell receptor alpha chains.

As regards this clone: This receptor's antigen is unknown. Base qualities are missing; no much larger clone stands one base away.

Spanning cysteine to phenylalanine, the CDR3 consists of 14 amino acids. CDR3 DNA only is kept here, 42 bases in frame from base 1. Via the germline V gene, CDR1 is SGHRS and CDR2 YFSETQ. Trimming accounts for 3 bases at V and 5 bases at J, while the number of junction bases matched to no gene is 3. Libraries were made using the immunoSEQ multiplex PCR assay. What TCRdb holds here is the immuneACCESS table cut down to in-frame rearrangements. Part of the clones is not present; checked against another copy, under half of the missing clones reflect an unresolved V gene, and the others are unexplained. This sample is represented by over 650,000 clones; over 75% of them were singletons. The ten largest clones capture roughly 0.0087% of the sample. The sample also formed part of further work on human thymus T cells. The second study's paper adds: The donors were immunologically healthy infants in Finland who had open corrective cardiac surgery for congenital heart defects. Thymus tissue was obtained as surgical resects removed during corrective cardiac surgery. Usage of V and J gene segments appeared to be biased in both the thymic and the peripheral blood repertoires. The related research found that thymic TCR repertoires overlapped highly between unrelated individuals. TCR alpha and beta repertoires from seven to nine infant thymus samples and four related peripheral blood samples were characterized in the study. Donor ages ranged from roughly 7 to 250 days, and the cohort comprised about six male and a couple of female infants. Thymocytes were released mechanically from tissue and stored at -70 °C as pellets of roughly 9.5-31 million cells. Genomic DNA was extracted from frozen cell pellets with a QIAsymphony instrument. The immunoSEQ multiplex PCR assay was used to amplify the TCRB and TCRAD loci from a standardized amount of quality-controlled genomic DNA. The amplicons spanned the V(D)J region and were long enough to cover the CDR3 and allow V and J genes to be identified. Through the commercial immunoSEQ service, the amplicons were sequenced on an Illumina platform. Corrections for primer bias and sequencing errors followed previously described methods, while TCRAD and TCRB definitions were based on the IMGT database. The repertoires were analysed using immunoSEQ Analyzer 3.0 and VDJTools for basic statistics, V/J segment usage, diversity estimates, rarefaction and pairwise overlap. Diversity was estimated with Chao1, ChaoE, Efron-Thisted, Shannon and inverse Simpson indices, and also on datasets down-sampled to the smallest sample. For repertoire overlap, CDR3 nucleotide sequence, V gene and J gene had to match strictly, and clustering was done by Jaccard-based multidimensional scaling. On average, roughly 810,000 unique TCRB clonotypes were obtained from thymus samples, compared with 65,000 to 90,000 from blood samples.

The chain is encoded by TRBV5-1 joined to TRBJ2-1; 9 bases in the middle match TRBD2. The sequenced sample was thymocytes. The source of this sequence is a boy younger than two with a congenital heart defect. Donor details come from another sample of the same person, matched by shared clones. The CDR3 corresponds to CASSWRLADNEQFF. The nucleotide sequence is TGCGCCAGCAGCTGGAGACTAGCGGACAATGAGCAGTTCTTC.